A single sample is the source of the 5 T cell receptor beta chains below, sequenced in a study of cytomegalovirus exposure and HLA in healthy donors. Produced via immunoSEQ multiplex PCR; TCRdb's table is partial and in-frame only. Found here are a few hundred thousand clones, 80% to 90% of them singletons; the top ten hold about 2.7%. The sample taken for sequencing was PBMCs. Receptor source: a woman younger than 30 in good health and CMV-seronegative.

The V and J genes are TRBV28 and TRBJ2-2, with D maybe TRBD1 (6 bases). Trimming stripped 6 bases from V and 0 bases from J, with 11 bases between. Germline CDR1 reads MDHEN; CDR2 reads SYDVKM. The CDR3 runs 15 residues. CDR3 sequence reads: CASSPGTPNTGELFF. In nucleotides, the CDR3 is TGTGCCAGCAGCCCCGGGACACCGAACACCGGGGAGCTGTTTTTT. Full variable domain (outside the CDR3, taken from reference TRBV28 and TRBJ2-2): DVKVTQSSRYLVKRTGEKVFLECVQDMDHENMFWYRQDPGLGLRLIYFSYDVKMKEKGDIPEGYSVSREKKERFSLILESASTNQTSMYLCASSPGTPNTGELFFGEGSRLTVL.

The chain combines TRBV19 with TRBJ1-2, with D possibly being TRBD1 (6 bases). CDR3 length equals 13 residues. Deletions cut 8 bases from V and 2 bases from J, with 12 bases between. Germline V gene data show CDR1 as LNHDA and CDR2 as SQIVND (reference sequence). The CDR3 protein is CASEVRGNYGYTF. The CDR3 DNA reads TGTGCCAGTGAAGTGAGGGGGAACTATGGCTACACCTTC.

The CDR3 protein is CASSQGGSGELFF. In DNA form, the CDR3 reads TGTGCCAGCAGCCAAGGAGGGTCCGGGGAGCTGTTTTTT. The chain is built from TRBV14 and TRBJ2-2; possibly TRBD2 for D (5 bases). V lost 1 base and J lost 6, with 6 bases in between. CDR1 is SGHDN, CDR2 FVKESK, per germline. This CDR3 is 13 amino acids long.

This clone was observed a handful of times. The chain couples TRBV6-4 to TRBJ2-2; D gene unclear. The CDR3 extends over 14 amino acids. Germline V lookup: CDR1 MRHNA, CDR2 SNTAGT. Between the trimmed V and J ends, which lost 4 bases and 3 bases, there was a span of 9 bases. The CDR3, as DNA: TGTGCCAGCAGTGTATCGGGTGACACCGGGGAGCTGTTTTTT. Its protein product is CASSVSGDTGELFF.

The CDR3 here is CASSPWTGTDYGYTF. In nucleotides, the CDR3 is TGTGCCAGCAGCCCGTGGACAGGGACCGACTATGGCTACACCTTC. The chain couples TRBV14 to TRBJ1-2; the match to TRBD1 covers 8 bases. The CDR3 has 15 residues. Germline CDR1 SGHDN, CDR2 FVKESK. With V trimmed by 4 bases and J by 3 bases, 7 bases remained unmatched.